The 14 T cell receptor beta chains given below trace back to one sample, sequenced in a study of T cell repertoires in cytomegalovirus infection (dated by TCRdb to between 2019 and 2020). The sequencer was an Illumina HiSeq 1500. The public reads were reanalyzed by TCRdb: fastp trimming at Q25, MiXCR alignment, in-frame beta chains only. All rows with the same CDR3 protein become a single entry with the most common DNA and genes. The sample records approximately 500,000 distinct CDR3 sequences, about 17% of which are singletons. The ten biggest clones cover 20% to 30% of the sample. Material for sequencing was CD8+ T cells from PBMCs. These receptors came from a human donor in good health (CMV status not recorded). Some clones in this sample may be carry-over from other donors' samples.

A few counts support this clonotype. The chain joins TRBV5-1 to TRBJ2-1; D gene ambiguous. This CDR3 is built from 15 residues. V lost 2 bases to trimming and J lost 1 base, with 10 bases between them. Germline loops: CDR1 SGHRS, CDR2 YFSETQ. The DNA for the CDR3 is TGCGCCAGCAGCTTAGACGGGCGTTCCTACAATGAGCAGTTCTTC. Translated, it gives CASSLDGRSYNEQFF.

There are many counts of this clonotype. V and J are TRBV12-3 or TRBV12-4 and TRBJ1-1, with 7 bases lining up with TRBD1. Losses at the gene ends were 6 bases for V and 5 bases for J; bases not matched to a gene: 12. The CDR3 is 15 amino acids. The CDR3 sequence is CASSPRQGRITEAFF. The CDR3 nucleotides are TGTGCCAGCAGCCCCCGACAGGGTCGAATTACTGAAGCTTTCTTT.

This clonotype was observed at least ten times. The chain carries TRBV11-1 and TRBJ1-1; D is unresolved. V lost 6 bases and J 4 bases, leaving 18 bases between the germline ends. The CDR3 has 15 amino acids. The germline V gene has CDR1 SGHAT and CDR2 FQDESV (reference sequence). The CDR3 loop is CASSQRLGSSTEAFF. For the CDR3, the DNA is TGTGCCAGCAGTCAAAGATTAGGTTCGAGCACTGAAGCTTTCTTT.

The V gene is TRBV5-4, the J gene TRBJ1-2; D is possibly TRBD1 (5 bases). Germline assignment: CDR1 SGHNT and CDR2 YYREEE (reference sequence). CDR3 length equals 16 residues. Trimming took 4 bases from V and 5 from J, leaving 21 bases between them. CDR3 sequence (DNA): TGTGCCAGCAGCCCCCGAGGGGCCGGGGTTGTATATGGCTACACCTTC. Translation gives CASSPRGAGVVYGYTF.

The sample holds a few counts of this clonotype. The junction differs from germline at one of its ends, possibly a read error. The V gene is TRBV7-9, the J gene TRBJ2-2, with TRBD1 identical over 9 bases. The CDR3 covers 17 residues. The V gene's germline CDR1 is SEHNR and CDR2 FQNEAQ (reference sequence). CDR3 DNA: TGTGCCAGCAACTTATTCCCGGGACAGGGCAACACCGGGGAGCTGTTTTTT. Its protein is CASNLFPGQGNTGELFF.

The chain joins TRBV12-3 or TRBV12-4 to TRBJ2-5, with D perhaps being TRBD1 or TRBD2 (6 bases each). This CDR3 is 15 amino acids long. V was shortened by 6 bases and J by 5 bases, with 19 bases between the two germline ends. The CDR3 loop is CASSPGAEWEETQYF. The CDR3 bases are TGTGCCAGCAGCCCGGGGGCGGAGTGGGAGGAGACCCAGTACTTC.

The V gene is TRBV30, the J gene TRBJ1-5; D remains unclear. V lost 0 bases to trimming and J lost 0 bases, with 12 bases between them. Looked up from germline, CDR1 is GTSNPN and CDR2 is SVGIG (reference sequence). The CDR3 spans 16 residues. The CDR3 loop is CAWSVLDPHSNQPQHF. Here the CDR3 DNA reads TGTGCCTGGAGTGTACTCGACCCACATAGCAATCAGCCCCAGCATTTT.

V gene TRBV7-9 combines with J gene TRBJ2-3; TRBD2 matches 9 bases. The CDR3 totals 17 residues. V shed 1 base and J 4 bases; nucleotides not matched to a gene: 9. Germline V gives CDR1 SEHNR, CDR2 FQNEAQ (reference sequence). This chain's CDR3 is CASSLEGTSLGADTQYF. The CDR3 DNA sequence: TGTGCCAGCAGCTTAGAGGGGACTAGCTTGGGCGCAGATACGCAGTATTTT.

This clonotype was seen ten or more times. This sequence joins TRBV5-1 and TRBJ2-1; the D is unclear. The CDR3 runs to 16 residues. V lost 2 bases and J lost 2, with 14 bases in between. Germline V lookup: CDR1 SGHRS, CDR2 YFSETQ. The CDR3 DNA reads TGCGCCAGCAGCTTCGAGAGCTCGGTAACCTACAATGAGCAGTTCTTC. This encodes CASSFESSVTYNEQFF.

This clonotype was recorded at least ten times. CDR3 nucleotide sequence: TGTGCCATCAGTGAAAGTGGGGGCGAAGAGACCCAGTACTTC. Amino acids: CAISESGGEETQYF. The chain combines TRBV10-3 with TRBJ2-5, with D tentatively TRBD1 (6 bases). V was shortened by 3 bases and J by 3 bases, with 11 bases between the two germline ends. Germline V gene lookup returns CDR1 ENHRY and CDR2 SYGVKD. CDR3 length: 14 residues.

Notes on this clonotype: A much larger clone sits a single nucleotide away, making a read error possible. V usage is TRBV5-5 and J usage is TRBJ2-7, with 10 bases lining up with TRBD2. CDR1 and CDR2 from the germline V gene are SGHKS and YYEKEE (reference sequence). The junction had 9 bases not matched to a gene; V was cut back by 5 bases and J by 7 bases. The CDR3 is 14 amino acids. The CDR3 loop is CASSGTSETGEQYF. The CDR3 DNA follows: TGTGCCAGCAGTGGGACTAGCGAGACAGGGGAGCAGTACTTC.

The CDR3 region is CASSIGRINEQFF. The CDR3 nucleotides are TGTGCCAGTAGTATCGGTCGGATTAATGAGCAGTTCTTC. The J gene is TRBJ2-1, the V gene TRBV19; D is undetermined. Looked up from germline, CDR1 is LNHDA and CDR2 is SQIVND (reference sequence). This CDR3 contains 13 residues. V lost 3 bases and J 7 bases, leaving 10 bases between the germline ends.

Ten or more counts support this clonotype. The J gene is TRBJ2-3, the V gene TRBV7-9, with D uncertain. V was clipped by 2 bases and J by 10 bases, with 19 bases between them. The germline gives CDR1 SEHNR, CDR2 FQNEAQ (reference sequence). The CDR3 runs to 15 residues. CDR3 bases: TGTGCCAGCAGCTTAAGGGATGAGGCACGGGCGGCGCAGTATTTT. Its protein is CASSLRDEARAAQYF.

This clonotype turned up a few times. At one end, the junction sequence differs from germline, possibly due to a read error. This sequence joins TRBV14 and TRBJ1-6, with D unclear. The V gene's germline CDR1 is SGHDN and CDR2 FVKESK. The CDR3 has 12 amino acids. CDR3 in DNA: TGTGCCAGCAGCCAAGACTCCCGCAGCCGCTACTTT. Residues: CASSQDSRSRYF.